Presented here are 9 T cell receptor beta chains from one specimen sequenced in a study of post-analysis software for immune sequencing data (dated by TCRdb to between 2014 and 2016). Library construction relied on PCR. TCRdb lists the instrument as Illumina HiSeq 2500. To reduce PCR and sequencing biases, unique molecular identifiers were built into the TCR beta cDNA libraries. TCRdb reprocessing: public reads trimmed at Q25 with fastp, clones called with MiXCR, in-frame beta chains kept. All rows with the same CDR3 protein become a single entry with the most common DNA and genes. The sample table shows about 160,000 distinct CDR3 sequences, and roughly 40% are seen once. Over 25% of the sample lies in the top ten. This specimen's time point label, per the study, means: second blood draw from one MS patient after hematopoietic stem cell transplantation. The sequenced sample was blood, obtained after autologous hematopoietic stem cell transplantation. The receptors shown here come from a girl aged 5-17 years with multiple sclerosis. Donor details come from another sample of the same person, matched by shared clones.

The chain employs TRBV3-1 and TRBJ2-1; 11 nucleotides line up with TRBD2. V was clipped by 3 bases and J by 3 bases; unmatched bases: 7. The germline gives CDR1 LGHDT, CDR2 YNNKEL (reference sequence). There are 17 residues in the CDR3. DNA of the CDR3: TGTGCCAGCAGCCAGAGCGAACTAGCGGGAGTCTACAATGAGCAGTTCTTC. Amino acid sequence: CASSQSELAGVYNEQFF.

The chain employs TRBV20-1 and TRBJ1-5; D not certain. Germline V lookup: CDR1 DFQATT, CDR2 SNEGSKA (reference sequence). Trimming removed 0 bases from V and 5 bases from J, with 14 bases in between. The CDR3 totals 15 residues. CDR3 in amino acids: CSAREGVIRDQPQHF. CDR3 bases: TGCAGTGCTAGAGAAGGCGTTATACGTGATCAGCCCCAGCATTTT.

This clonotype turned up a few times. For the CDR3, the DNA is TGTGCCACCAGTGATTTGGCGTCGGGGAACACAGATACGCAGTATTTT. Translating gives CATSDLASGNTDTQYF. V usage is TRBV24-1 and J usage is TRBJ2-3; D might be TRBD2 (5 bases). V was cut by 0 bases and J by 2 bases, with 11 bases left in between. The CDR3 length is 16 residues. CDR1 is KGHDR and CDR2 is SFDVKD in the germline V gene.

The J gene is TRBJ2-1, the V gene TRBV20-1; 8 bases are a match to TRBD2. Germline V CDR1 and CDR2: DFQATT, SNEGSKA (reference sequence). This CDR3 contains 14 residues. V shed 0 bases and J 9 bases; nucleotides not matched to a gene: 7. The CDR3 nucleotides are TGCAGTGCTAGAGAGCCGGGACTAGGGGGTGAGCAGTTCTTC. This encodes CSAREPGLGGEQFF.

This clonotype showed up just a few times. The J gene is TRBJ2-7, the V gene TRBV5-1; D is tentatively TRBD1 or TRBD2 (5 bases each). Per the germline V gene, CDR1 is SGHRS and CDR2 is YFSETQ. V was clipped by 4 bases and J by 3 bases, with 14 bases between them. The CDR3 has 14 residues. The CDR3 nucleotides read TGCGCCAGCAGCCCTAGGGGACGGGGCTACGAGCAGTACTTC. It codes for CASSPRGRGYEQYF.

This clonotype was seen a handful of times. V usage is TRBV11-3 and J usage is TRBJ2-1, with 9 bases identical to TRBD2. This CDR3 comprises 15 residues. Trimming cost V 1 base and J 10 bases; bases outside gene matches: 8. Germline loops: CDR1 SGHNT, CDR2 YENEEA. CDR3 loop: CASSLASGVVEEQFF. The CDR3, as DNA: TGTGCCAGCAGCTTAGCTAGCGGGGTAGTAGAGGAGCAGTTCTTC.

This clonotype was observed a handful of times. The chain is built from TRBV20-1 and TRBJ1-5; TRBD1 might be the D (6 bases). Germline loops: CDR1 DFQATT, CDR2 SNEGSKA (reference sequence). V dropped 1 base and J dropped 1 base, with 11 bases sitting between them. This CDR3 contains 15 residues. CDR3 sequence reads: CSARVAGASNQPQHF. CDR3 sequence (DNA): TGCAGTGCTAGAGTGGCGGGGGCAAGCAATCAGCCCCAGCATTTT.

With respect to this clonotype: This may stem from a read error, because a much larger clone lies one nucleotide away. The V and J genes are TRBV12-3 or TRBV12-4 and TRBJ2-3; 11 bases line up with TRBD2. The CDR3 covers 17 residues. V gave up 3 bases and J gave up 4 bases; unmatched junction bases: 9. The DNA for the CDR3 is TGTGCCAGCAGTTTCGGTGGACTAGCGGGCAGCGCAGATACGCAGTATTTT. Amino acid sequence: CASSFGGLAGSADTQYF.

This chain joins TRBV29-1 and TRBJ2-3; possibly TRBD1 for D (6 bases). The CDR3 loop spans 13 amino acids. Germline lookup yields CDR1 SQVTM and CDR2 ANQGSEA. Between the trimmed V and J ends, which lost 6 bases and 6 bases, there was a span of 16 bases. CDR3 sequence (DNA): TGCAGCGTCGCAGGACAGCTTCGGGATACGCAGTATTTT. This codes for CSVAGQLRDTQYF.